Listed below are T cell receptor beta chains from one sample, sequenced in a study of T-cell reconstitution after alpha-beta-depleted transplantation in children. TCRdb processed the PCR reads anew with MiXCR; each CDR3 protein has one entry. The sample lists approximately 1,000,000 distinct CDR3 sequences, about 29% occurring once. The sample here was PBMCs, mostly from graft donor cells, taken 360 days after TCRalphabeta/CD19-depleted stem cell transplant. The receptors shown here come from a boy in the first two years of life who had a stem cell transplant for SCID, so the T cells may come from the graft donor. Both conserved end residues are part of each CDR3. Each record gives: J gene, D gene, clone size, V gene, CDR3 protein. The D gene is left open where the match is weak. Where a row states a size, it is once, few, many or the class of an expanded clone; other rows omit it.

J: TRBJ1-4; D: TRBD1; size: -; V: TRBV5-1; CDR3: CASSPGTGLATNEKLFF
J: TRBJ2-2; D: TRBD2; size: -; V: TRBV6-1; CDR3: CASNRAGMIGTGELFF
J: TRBJ2-2; D: -; size: few; V: TRBV5-1; CDR3: CASSLPGAANTGELFF
J: TRBJ2-1; D: TRBD1; size: many; V: TRBV24-1; CDR3: CATSDSLGDPGQGLLYEQFF
J: TRBJ1-6; D: -; size: few; V: TRBV7-9; CDR3: CASSPRAGPLHF
J: TRBJ2-2; D: -; size: -; V: TRBV5-1; CDR3: CASSLMVLSLNTGELFF
J: TRBJ2-7; D: -; size: -; V: TRBV4-1; CDR3: CASSPGLNPPYEQYF
J: TRBJ2-4; D: TRBD2; size: -; V: TRBV4-1; CDR3: CASSSLAGAKNIQYF
J: TRBJ1-5; D: -; size: -; V: TRBV28; CDR3: CASSADQGPFNQPQHF
J: TRBJ2-5; D: TRBD2; size: -; V: TRBV7-8; CDR3: CASSQTGLVVYQETQYF
J: TRBJ2-7; D: -; size: few; V: TRBV12-3/TRBV12-4; CDR3: CASTAGNSYEQYF
J: TRBJ2-5; D: TRBD2; size: -; V: TRBV25-1; CDR3: CASSELGRAETQYF
J: TRBJ1-2; D: TRBD1; size: once; V: TRBV27; CDR3: CASSLTGTGTEGGYTF
J: TRBJ2-1; D: TRBD2; size: -; V: TRBV4-2; CDR3: CASSHLAGGPTAYNEQFF
J: TRBJ2-7; D: TRBD1; size: few; V: TRBV29-1; CDR3: CSVAGRGHDEQYF
J: TRBJ2-1; D: -; size: -; V: TRBV5-1; CDR3: CASSPRTVTSNEQFF
J: TRBJ2-7; D: -; size: -; V: TRBV5-1; CDR3: CASSWALSSYEQYF
J: TRBJ1-2; D: TRBD1; size: -; V: TRBV7-8; CDR3: CASSFGQDYGYTF
J: TRBJ2-2; D: -; size: -; V: TRBV6-4; CDR3: CASIASPITRRNTGELFF
J: TRBJ2-1; D: -; size: few; V: TRBV20-1; CDR3: CSARDEPTSYNEQFF
J: TRBJ2-2; D: TRBD1; size: many; V: TRBV27; CDR3: CASSKRTGATGELFF
J: TRBJ2-1; D: TRBD2; size: -; V: TRBV5-1; CDR3: CASKAQRGSFGEQFF
J: TRBJ1-4; D: -; size: few; V: TRBV5-1; CDR3: CASSLEQRQNEKLFF
J: TRBJ1-5; D: -; size: -; V: TRBV5-6; CDR3: CASSSAWAGWHQPQHF
J: TRBJ1-4; D: TRBD1; size: -; V: TRBV12-3/TRBV12-4; CDR3: CASRPGTGVEKLFF
J: TRBJ1-4; D: -; size: -; V: TRBV5-1; CDR3: CASSSGPTTLRTNEKLFF
J: TRBJ2-5; D: -; size: few; V: TRBV4-1; CDR3: CASSQVTIQGGETQYF
J: TRBJ1-1; D: -; size: -; V: TRBV19; CDR3: CASSRDNTRNTEAFF
J: TRBJ1-3; D: -; size: many; V: TRBV28; CDR3: CASSLSDWPKGTIYF
J: TRBJ2-3; D: -; size: few; V: TRBV5-1; CDR3: CASSFSYTDTQYF
J: TRBJ1-1; D: TRBD1; size: -; V: TRBV7-8; CDR3: CASSLDTGTGYTEAFF
J: TRBJ2-1; D: -; size: few; V: TRBV12-3/TRBV12-4; CDR3: CASSTQSSSYNEQFF
J: TRBJ2-7; D: -; size: -; V: TRBV5-6; CDR3: CASTSGWGVDEQYF
J: TRBJ2-7; D: TRBD1; size: few; V: TRBV28; CDR3: CASSLRDSEQYF
J: TRBJ2-1; D: TRBD2; size: few; V: TRBV20-1; CDR3: CSLTSPGLAGYNEQFF
J: TRBJ2-7; D: TRBD1; size: -; V: TRBV6-2/TRBV6-3; CDR3: CASSQTGFPYEQYF
J: TRBJ2-1; D: -; size: few; V: TRBV11-2; CDR3: CASSLVFRPRSHNEQFF
J: TRBJ2-1; D: -; size: few; V: TRBV7-9; CDR3: CASSILPSDSYNEQFF
J: TRBJ1-2; D: -; size: few; V: TRBV12-3/TRBV12-4; CDR3: CASTREGVLANYGYTF
J: TRBJ2-3; D: TRBD1; size: once; V: TRBV12-3/TRBV12-4; CDR3: CASSLGFLRTGGDTQYF
J: TRBJ2-3; D: -; size: many; V: TRBV7-9; CDR3: CASSSPVGTLGGDTQYF
J: TRBJ1-1; D: -; size: -; V: TRBV6-5; CDR3: CASSYGEVTNTEAFF
J: TRBJ2-6; D: -; size: few; V: TRBV6-2/TRBV6-3; CDR3: CASSYASGANVLTF
J: TRBJ2-7; D: -; size: -; V: TRBV20-1; CDR3: CSARSGQMGGEQYF
J: TRBJ2-7; D: TRBD2; size: -; V: TRBV27; CDR3: CASSPTRLAGGFGQYF
J: TRBJ2-5; D: -; size: -; V: TRBV21-1; CDR3: CASSTTTPGAETQYF
J: TRBJ2-1; D: TRBD2; size: few; V: TRBV28; CDR3: CASSLTPGLAVNEQFF